These 21 T cell receptor beta chains were sequenced from one sample in a study of shared clonotypes between healthy human individuals. Terminally differentiated effector memory CD45RA+ cells were left out of the naive CD8 fraction, which was CD45RO-negative and positively selected for CCR7. Sequenced by immunoSEQ multiplex PCR; TCRdb stores in-frame clones only, minus some. The sample yields about 2.2 million clones, around 93% seen once. Sequencing used naive CD8+ T cells from PBMCs. The receptors stem from a man younger than 30 in good health. Some clones in this sample may be carry-over from other donors' samples.

The chain links TRBV19 to TRBJ2-2, with a possible D match to TRBD1 (5 bases). Per the germline V gene, CDR1 is LNHDA and CDR2 is SQIVND (reference sequence). Between the trimmed V and J ends, which lost 0 bases and 9 bases, there was a span of 11 bases. CDR3 length equals 14 residues. In DNA form, the CDR3 reads TGTGCCAGTAGTATAGACTCCTTGGGGCGGGAGCTGTTTTTT. Translation: CASSIDSLGRELFF.

The rearrangement links TRBV7-9 to TRBJ2-6; 10 positions agree with TRBD2. The CDR3 contains 18 residues. The germline V gene encodes CDR1 SEHNR and CDR2 FQNEAQ (reference sequence). Trimming at V came to 7 bases and at J to 2 bases, leaving 11 bases not matched to a gene. CDR3 in DNA: TGTGCCAGCACAAAGAAGCGGGAGGGTCCTGCTGGGGCCAACGTCCTGACTTTC. The encoded protein is CASTKKREGPAGANVLTF.

J is TRBJ2-3 and V is TRBV9; D could derive from TRBD1 or TRBD2 (7 bases each). The CDR3 is 16 residues long. The germline V gene has CDR1 SGDLS and CDR2 YYNGEE. The V and J ends lost 5 bases and 2 bases respectively, with 18 bases between them. This chain's CDR3 is CASREGGGSITDTQYF. The CDR3, as DNA: TGTGCCAGCAGGGAAGGGGGCGGGAGCATCACAGATACGCAGTATTTT.

Comment on this clone: Additional DNA sequences in this sample encode the identical CDR3. The chain is built from TRBV7-9 and TRBJ1-4, with unresolved D. The CDR3 totals 13 residues. Trimming stripped 3 bases from V and 8 bases from J, with 10 bases between. Germline CDR1 SEHNR, CDR2 FQNEAQ (reference sequence). The CDR3 reads CASSFVGREKLFF. Here the CDR3 DNA reads TGTGCCAGCAGCTTCGTGGGGAGAGAAAAACTGTTTTTT.

About this clone itself: At the DNA level, this CDR3 is encoded by other sequences in the same sample as well. This chain uses TRBV27 with TRBJ1-1; possibly TRBD1 for D (5 bases). The germline V and J ends were trimmed by 5 bases and 1 base, with 11 bases remaining between them. From germline, CDR1 is MNHEY and CDR2 SMNVEV (reference sequence). This CDR3 contains 14 residues. The CDR3 reads CASSPTGGNTEAFF. CDR3 DNA sequence: TGTGCCAGCAGTCCCACAGGAGGGAACACTGAAGCTTTCTTT.

The V call is TRBV5-5, the J call TRBJ1-4; D is ambiguous. The CDR3 is made up of 17 amino acids. Germline V gene lookup returns CDR1 SGHKS and CDR2 YYEKEE (reference sequence). Trimming left V 5 bases short and J 3 bases short, with 20 bases between. The CDR3 reads CASRDRPTGPPNEKLFF. The CDR3 DNA reads TGTGCCAGCAGGGATCGGCCCACCGGTCCTCCTAATGAAAAACTGTTTTTT.

The CDR3 DNA follows: TGTGCCAGCAGTTTATGGAGTGCTAGCGGGATATACGAGCAGTACTTC. It is translated as CASSLWSASGIYEQYF. V usage is TRBV28 and J usage is TRBJ2-7, with 9 positions matching TRBD2. The V segment lost 0 bases and the J segment 4 bases; nucleotides outside the gene matches: 7. The CDR3 extends over 16 amino acids. Germline-derived CDR1 and CDR2 are MDHEN and SYDVKM.

Note on this clone: The same CDR3 can be traced to other DNA sequences in this sample. The chain combines TRBV19 with TRBJ1-1; 7 bases agree with TRBD1. This CDR3 has 15 amino acids. J lost 1 base, V lost 1 base, and 3 bases had no gene match. From germline, CDR1 is LNHDA and CDR2 SQIVND (reference sequence). CDR3 nucleotides: TGTGCCAGTAGTATAGCCCGGACAGGGAACACTGAAGCTTTCTTT. Protein sequence: CASSIARTGNTEAFF.

This chain uses TRBV6-5 with TRBJ2-4, with TRBD2 as a possible D gene (5 bases). The germline CDR1 and CDR2 sequences are MNHEY and SVGAGI. Trimming left V 2 bases short and J 0 bases short, with 11 bases between. CDR3 length equals 16 residues. The CDR3 bases are TGTGCCAGCAGTTACGCGAGCGGTATAGCCAAAAACATTCAGTACTTC. This sequence encodes CASSYASGIAKNIQYF.

CDR3 residues: CATLTSGSYEQYF. In DNA, the CDR3 is TGTGCCACCCTAACTAGCGGTTCCTACGAGCAGTACTTC. The chain combines TRBV13 with TRBJ2-7; 8 nucleotides line up with TRBD2. The CDR3 totals 13 residues. Germline V gene sequence: CDR1 PRHDT, CDR2 FYEKMQ (reference sequence). V gave up 10 bases and J gave up 1 base; unmatched junction bases: 6. The complete variable domain, with remaining parts taken from reference TRBV13 and TRBJ2-7, reads AAGVIQSPRHLIKEKRETATLKCYPIPRHDTVYWYQQGPGQDPQFLISFYEKMQSDKGSIPDRFSAQQFSDYHSELNMSSLELGDSALYFCATLTSGSYEQYFGPGTRLTVT.

Here the CDR3 reads CASSHRTGRNEKLFF. CDR3 bases: TGTGCCAGCAGCCACCGGACAGGGCGAAATGAAAAACTGTTTTTT. The rearrangement joins TRBV7-2 to TRBJ1-4; TRBD1 matches at 8 bases. Germline values: CDR1 SGHTA, CDR2 FQGNSA. V lost 5 bases and J lost 5; bases outside the gene matches: 7. The CDR3 sequence is 15 residues long.

CDR3 amino acids: CASSQEEGLQETQYF. In nucleotides, the CDR3 is TGTGCCAGCAGCCAAGAGGAGGGTCTGCAAGAGACCCAGTACTTC. The chain links TRBV4-2 to TRBJ2-5; tentative D call: TRBD2 (6 bases). CDR3 length equals 15 residues. Germline-derived CDR1 and CDR2 are LGHNA and YNFKEQ. Trimming took 0 bases from V and 2 from J, leaving 10 bases between them.

The chain is built from TRBV5-1 and TRBJ1-1, with TRBD1 matching 8 bases. Germline trimming cut 3 bases from V and 1 base from J; bases unmatched to any gene: 5. Germline values: CDR1 SGHRS, CDR2 YFSETQ. There are 15 residues in the CDR3. The CDR3 region is CASSSRQGKNTEAFF. CDR3 in DNA: TGCGCCAGCAGCTCAAGACAGGGGAAGAACACTGAAGCTTTCTTT. The full variable domain, completed using reference TRBV5-1 and TRBJ1-1, is KAGVTQTPRYLIKTRGQQVTLSCSPISGHRSVSWYQQTPGQGLQFLFEYFSETQRNKGNFPGRFSGRQFSNSRSEMNVSTLELGDSALYLCASSSRQGKNTEAFFGQGTRLTVV.

The J gene is TRBJ2-7, the V gene TRBV2; 10 bases line up with TRBD2. The CDR3 has 15 residues. The germline gives CDR1 SNHLY, CDR2 FYNNEI. V lost 2 bases and J lost 6; bases outside the gene matches: 7. The CDR3 sequence is CASSERPSGSPEQYF. For the CDR3, the DNA is TGTGCCAGCAGTGAAAGGCCTAGCGGGAGTCCCGAGCAGTACTTC.

This clone appeared a single time. J is TRBJ2-5 and V is TRBV27; a weak D match, TRBD1 (5 bases). Germline V gene lookup returns CDR1 MNHEY and CDR2 SMNVEV (reference sequence). Trimming took 5 bases from V and 5 from J, leaving 12 bases between them. The CDR3 is 13 amino acids. This CDR3 is CASSAQGRETQYF. CDR3 sequence (DNA): TGTGCCAGCAGTGCGCAGGGAAGGGAGACCCAGTACTTC.

The rearrangement joins TRBV5-4 to TRBJ2-3; TRBD2 is a possible D gene (6 bases). Germline V CDR1 and CDR2: SGHNT, YYREEE (reference sequence). Deletions cut 3 bases from V and 7 bases from J, with 9 bases between. CDR3 length: 12 amino acids. Written as DNA, the CDR3 is TGTGCCAGCAGCTCTCGCGGGAATACGCAGTATTTT. It specifies CASSSRGNTQYF.

The chain has TRBV28 and TRBJ2-7; D is undetermined. Per the germline V gene, CDR1 is MDHEN and CDR2 is SYDVKM. The CDR3 is 14 amino acids. Trimming shortened V by 2 bases and J by 6 bases, and 14 bases separated the two germline ends. The CDR3 DNA sequence: TGTGCCAGCAGTTTAAAAGGTTGGGCCGGCGAGCAGTACTTC. Translated: CASSLKGWAGEQYF.

V and J are TRBV7-9 and TRBJ2-1; D perhaps matches TRBD1 (7 bases). The CDR3 consists of 16 residues. With 5 bases removed from V and 9 bases from J, the gap between germline ends came to 23 bases. Germline CDR1 reads SEHNR; CDR2 reads FQNEAQ (reference sequence). CDR3 sequence: CASSPAAGQKLGEQFF. CDR3 bases: TGTGCCAGCAGCCCGGCCGCGGGACAGAAATTAGGTGAGCAGTTCTTC.

This chain links TRBV6-1 with TRBJ2-7; 9 bases match TRBD1. The V gene's germline CDR1 is MNHNS and CDR2 SASEGT. The V segment lost 5 bases and the J segment 3 bases; nucleotides outside the gene matches: 5. The CDR3 is made up of 14 amino acids. CDR3 sequence: CASSPGTGYYEQYF. The CDR3 nucleotides read TGTGCCAGCAGTCCCGGGACAGGGTACTACGAGCAGTACTTC.

The J gene is TRBJ2-5, the V gene TRBV7-3; 10 nucleotides match TRBD2. CDR1 is SGHTA and CDR2 is FQGTGA in the germline V gene. The CDR3 is made up of 15 amino acids. With V trimmed by 5 bases and J by 3 bases, 6 bases remained unmatched. The CDR3 region is CASSPRTSGKETQYF. In DNA, the CDR3 is TGTGCCAGCAGCCCGCGGACTAGCGGTAAAGAGACCCAGTACTTC.

A word on this clone: Within the sample, other DNA sequences also encode this same CDR3. The genes are TRBV7-9 and TRBJ1-5, with D unclear. The germline gives CDR1 SEHNR, CDR2 FQNEAQ (reference sequence). There are 13 residues in the CDR3. V dropped 1 base and J dropped 3 bases, with 4 bases sitting between them. CDR3 in amino acids: CASSLGVNQPQHF. In DNA, the CDR3 is TGTGCCAGCAGCTTAGGAGTCAATCAGCCCCAGCATTTT.